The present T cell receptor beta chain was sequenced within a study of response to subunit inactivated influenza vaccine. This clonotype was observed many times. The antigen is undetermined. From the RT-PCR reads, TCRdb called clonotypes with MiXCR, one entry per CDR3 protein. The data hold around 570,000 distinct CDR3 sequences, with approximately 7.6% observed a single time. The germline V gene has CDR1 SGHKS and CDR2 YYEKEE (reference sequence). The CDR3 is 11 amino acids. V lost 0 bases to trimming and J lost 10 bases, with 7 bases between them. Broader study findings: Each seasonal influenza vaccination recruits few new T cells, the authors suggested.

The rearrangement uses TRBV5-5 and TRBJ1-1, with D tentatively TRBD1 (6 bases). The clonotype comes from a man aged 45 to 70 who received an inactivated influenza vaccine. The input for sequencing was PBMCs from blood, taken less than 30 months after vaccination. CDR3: CASSLEGGAFF. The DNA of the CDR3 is TGTGCCAGCAGCTTGGAAGGGGGAGCTTTCTTT.